Below, one T cell receptor (beta chain) is given with its context. Its target is unknown. Treatment specified: roughly 19 received Ad26.COV2.S at low or high dose, single or two shots; about 5 received placebo; per-sample allocation not given. Day 63 after the first vaccine or placebo injection was the time point for sampling. The data are from a study of Ad26.COV2.S vaccination and SARS-CoV-2 variants. Overall study: Ad26.COV2.S given intramuscularly, once or twice 56 days apart. Study findings and constraints: Using TCR breadth and depth analyses may have led to underestimated total T cell responses.

Only in-frame clones appear in the TCRdb table, and some are missing; sequencing was by immunoSEQ multiplex PCR. The profile shows over 300,000 clones, about four fifths of them singletons. The junction had 6 bases not matched to a gene; V was cut back by 0 bases and J by 5 bases. The V gene's germline CDR1 is KGHSH and CDR2 LQKENI. The CDR3 totals 15 residues. Sample: peripheral blood, taken in a trial of Ad26.COV2.S vaccine versus placebo. The rearrangement joins TRBV18 to TRBJ1-2, with 7 bases aligning to TRBD1. The receptor comes from a person aged 18-60 years who received the Ad26.COV2.S COVID-19 vaccine or a placebo. The CDR3 loop reads CASSPPRQGLYGYTF. CDR3 in DNA: TGTGCCAGCTCACCACCCAGACAGGGTCTGTATGGCTACACCTTC.